This T cell receptor (beta chain) was documented in a study of blood T cell repertoires in COVID-19. Study in general: Sites across the United States, Italy and Spain contributed samples from acute and convalescent COVID-19. Sources were T cells, B-cell-depleted T cells, or PBMCs; the material itself was cDNA or gDNA.

Produced via immunoSEQ multiplex PCR; TCRdb's table is partial and in-frame only. Found here are roughly 190,000 clones, more than 75% of them singletons; the top ten hold 8.5% to 10%. This clone was counted only a few times. The V and J ends lost 7 bases and 5 bases respectively, with 14 bases between them. Germline CDR1 is KGHSH and CDR2 is LQKENI. This CDR3 is built from 13 residues. This rearrangement joins TRBV18 to TRBJ2-5; D may be TRBD2 (6 bases). Sequenced material: peripheral blood. The sequence came from a woman between 45 and 60 years old with active or convalescent COVID-19. CDR3 coding DNA: TGTGCCAGCTACGGGCGGGGCAGCGAGACCCAGTACTTC. It translates to CASYGRGSETQYF. Drawing the rest from reference TRBV18 and TRBJ2-5, the complete variable domain is NAGVMQNPRHLVRRRGQEARLRCSPMKGHSHVYWYRQLPEEGLKFMVYLQKENIIDESGMPKERFSAEFPKEGPSILRIQQVVRGDSAAYFCASYGRGSETQYFGPGTRLLVL.